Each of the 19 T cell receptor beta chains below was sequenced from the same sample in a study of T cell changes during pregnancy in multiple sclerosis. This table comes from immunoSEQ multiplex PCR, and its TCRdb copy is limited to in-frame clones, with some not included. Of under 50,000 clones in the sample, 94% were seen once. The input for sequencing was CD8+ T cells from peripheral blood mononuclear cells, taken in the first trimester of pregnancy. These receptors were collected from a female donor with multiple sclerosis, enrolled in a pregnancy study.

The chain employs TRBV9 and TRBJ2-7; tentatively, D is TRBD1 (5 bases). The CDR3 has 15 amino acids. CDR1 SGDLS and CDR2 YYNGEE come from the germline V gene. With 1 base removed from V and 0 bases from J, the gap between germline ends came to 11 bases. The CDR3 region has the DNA TGTGCCAGCAGCGTACAGGGAAAGGGCTCCTACGAGCAGTACTTC. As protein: CASSVQGKGSYEQYF.

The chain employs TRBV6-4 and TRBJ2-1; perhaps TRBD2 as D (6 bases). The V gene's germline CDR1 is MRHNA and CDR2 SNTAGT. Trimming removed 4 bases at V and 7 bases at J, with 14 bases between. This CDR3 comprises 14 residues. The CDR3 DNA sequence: TGTGCCAGCAGTGCAGCCGGGAGCCAGAATGAGCAGTTCTTC. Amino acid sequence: CASSAAGSQNEQFF.

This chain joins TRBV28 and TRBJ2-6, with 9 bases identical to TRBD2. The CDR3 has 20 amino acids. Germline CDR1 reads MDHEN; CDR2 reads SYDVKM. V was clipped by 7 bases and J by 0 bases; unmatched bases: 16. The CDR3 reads CASNKRAGGPLSSGANVLTF. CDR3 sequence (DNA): TGTGCCAGCAACAAACGGGCGGGAGGGCCTCTTAGCTCTGGGGCCAACGTCCTGACTTTC.

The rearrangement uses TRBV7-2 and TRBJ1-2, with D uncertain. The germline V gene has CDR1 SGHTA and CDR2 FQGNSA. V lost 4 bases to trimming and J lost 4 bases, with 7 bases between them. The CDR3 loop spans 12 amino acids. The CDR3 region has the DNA TGTGCCAGCAGCTCGAGGCTCTATGGCTACACCTTC. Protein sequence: CASSSRLYGYTF.

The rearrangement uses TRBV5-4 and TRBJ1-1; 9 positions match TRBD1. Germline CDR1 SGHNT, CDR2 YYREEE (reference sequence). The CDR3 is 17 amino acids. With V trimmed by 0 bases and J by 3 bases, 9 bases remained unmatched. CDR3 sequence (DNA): TGTGCCAGCAGCTTGGGAGGGACAGGGTATCGGGACACTGAAGCTTTCTTT. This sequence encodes CASSLGGTGYRDTEAFF.

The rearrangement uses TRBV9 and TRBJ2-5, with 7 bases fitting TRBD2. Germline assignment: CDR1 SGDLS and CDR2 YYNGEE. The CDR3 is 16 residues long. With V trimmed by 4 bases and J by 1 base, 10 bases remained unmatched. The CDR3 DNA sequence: TGTGCCAGCAGCACTAACCTAGCTAGCGGCCAAGAGACCCAGTACTTC. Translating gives CASSTNLASGQETQYF.

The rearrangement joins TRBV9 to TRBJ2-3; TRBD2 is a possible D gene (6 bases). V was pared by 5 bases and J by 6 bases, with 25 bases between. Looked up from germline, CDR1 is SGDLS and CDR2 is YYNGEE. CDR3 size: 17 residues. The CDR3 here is CASSHSLRDSPYDTQYF. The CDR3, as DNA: TGTGCCAGCAGTCACTCCCTCCGGGACTCGCCATATGATACGCAGTATTTT.

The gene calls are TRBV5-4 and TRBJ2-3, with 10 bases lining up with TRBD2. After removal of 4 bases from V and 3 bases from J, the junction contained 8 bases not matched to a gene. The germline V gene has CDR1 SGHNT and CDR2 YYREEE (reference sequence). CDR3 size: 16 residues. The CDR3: CASSLVGSGGTDTQYF. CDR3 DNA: TGTGCCAGCAGCCTAGTCGGTAGCGGGGGGACAGATACGCAGTATTTT.

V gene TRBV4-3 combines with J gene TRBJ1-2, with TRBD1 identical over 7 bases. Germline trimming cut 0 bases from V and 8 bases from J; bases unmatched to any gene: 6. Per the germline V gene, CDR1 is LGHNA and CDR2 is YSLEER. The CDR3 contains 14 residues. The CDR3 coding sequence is TGCGCCAGCAGCCAAGATGGGCAGGGGGTAGGCTACACCTTC. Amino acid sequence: CASSQDGQGVGYTF.

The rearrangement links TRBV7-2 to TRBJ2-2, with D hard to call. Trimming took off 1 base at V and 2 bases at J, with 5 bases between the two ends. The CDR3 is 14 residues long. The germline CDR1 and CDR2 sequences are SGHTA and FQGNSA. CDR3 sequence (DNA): TGTGCCAGCAGCTTAGACTTTAACACCGGGGAGCTGTTTTTT. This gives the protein CASSLDFNTGELFF.

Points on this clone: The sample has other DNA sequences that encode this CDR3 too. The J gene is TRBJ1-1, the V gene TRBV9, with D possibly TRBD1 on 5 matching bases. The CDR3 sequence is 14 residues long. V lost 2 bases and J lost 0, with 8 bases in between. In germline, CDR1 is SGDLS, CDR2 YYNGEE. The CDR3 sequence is CASSVRGLNTEAFF. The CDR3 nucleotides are TGTGCCAGCAGCGTCCGGGGGTTGAACACTGAAGCTTTCTTT. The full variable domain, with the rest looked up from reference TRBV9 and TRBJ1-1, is DSGVTQTPKHLITATGQRVTLRCSPRSGDLSVYWYQQSLDQGLQFLIQYYNGEERAKGNILERFSAQQFPDLHSELNLSSLELGDSALYFCASSVRGLNTEAFFGQGTRLTVV.

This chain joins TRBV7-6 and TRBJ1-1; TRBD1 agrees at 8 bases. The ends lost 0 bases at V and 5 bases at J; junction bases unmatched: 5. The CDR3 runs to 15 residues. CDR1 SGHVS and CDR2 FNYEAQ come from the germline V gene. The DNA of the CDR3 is TGTGCCAGCAGCTTAGCCAGGGGGCGTAGAACTGAAGCTTTCTTT. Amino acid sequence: CASSLARGRRTEAFF.

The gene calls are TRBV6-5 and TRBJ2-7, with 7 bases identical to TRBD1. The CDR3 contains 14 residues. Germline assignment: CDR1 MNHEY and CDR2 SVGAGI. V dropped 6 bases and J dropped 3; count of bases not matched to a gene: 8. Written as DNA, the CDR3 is TGTGCCAGCAGCCAAACGGGACAGAACTACGAGCAGTACTTC. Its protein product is CASSQTGQNYEQYF.

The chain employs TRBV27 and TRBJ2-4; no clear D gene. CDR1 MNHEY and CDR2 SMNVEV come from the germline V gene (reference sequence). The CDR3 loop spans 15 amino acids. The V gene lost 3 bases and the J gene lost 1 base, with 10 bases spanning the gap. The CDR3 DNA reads TGTGCCAGCAGTTTGTCGTCCGGGGCCAAAAACATTCAGTACTTC. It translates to CASSLSSGAKNIQYF.

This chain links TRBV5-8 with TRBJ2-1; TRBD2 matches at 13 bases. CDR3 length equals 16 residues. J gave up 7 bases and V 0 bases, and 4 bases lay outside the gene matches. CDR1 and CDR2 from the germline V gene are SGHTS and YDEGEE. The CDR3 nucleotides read TGTGCCAGCAGCTTGGGGACTAGCGGGAGTGGTAATGAGCAGTTCTTC. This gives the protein CASSLGTSGSGNEQFF.

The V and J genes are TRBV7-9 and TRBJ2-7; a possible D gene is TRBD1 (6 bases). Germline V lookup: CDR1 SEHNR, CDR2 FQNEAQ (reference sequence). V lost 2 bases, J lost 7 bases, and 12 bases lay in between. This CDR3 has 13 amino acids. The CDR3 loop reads CASSLTGPEEQYF. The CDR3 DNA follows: TGTGCCAGCAGCTTAACAGGGCCGGAAGAGCAGTACTTC.

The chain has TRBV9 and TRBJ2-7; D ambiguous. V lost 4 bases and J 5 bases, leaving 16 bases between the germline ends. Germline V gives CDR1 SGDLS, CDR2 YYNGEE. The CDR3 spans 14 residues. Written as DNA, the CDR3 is TGTGCCAGCAGCTTCGACTCGGGTAGGAACGAGCAGTACTTC. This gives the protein CASSFDSGRNEQYF.

DNA of the CDR3: TGCGCCAGCAGCCAAGTGGGTTACAGCGGCACCATATATTTT. This translates into CASSQVGYSGTIYF. The chain recombines TRBV4-1 with TRBJ1-3, with D unclear. The V gene's germline CDR1 is MGHRA and CDR2 YSYEKL. This CDR3 comprises 14 residues. V lost 1 base, J lost 9 bases, and 13 bases lay in between.

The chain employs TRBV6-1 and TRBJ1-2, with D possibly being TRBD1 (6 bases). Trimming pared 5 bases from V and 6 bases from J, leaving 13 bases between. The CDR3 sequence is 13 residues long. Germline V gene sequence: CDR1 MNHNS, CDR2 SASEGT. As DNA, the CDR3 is TGTGCCAGCAGTCATACAGGGCATGATGGCTACACCTTC. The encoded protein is CASSHTGHDGYTF.